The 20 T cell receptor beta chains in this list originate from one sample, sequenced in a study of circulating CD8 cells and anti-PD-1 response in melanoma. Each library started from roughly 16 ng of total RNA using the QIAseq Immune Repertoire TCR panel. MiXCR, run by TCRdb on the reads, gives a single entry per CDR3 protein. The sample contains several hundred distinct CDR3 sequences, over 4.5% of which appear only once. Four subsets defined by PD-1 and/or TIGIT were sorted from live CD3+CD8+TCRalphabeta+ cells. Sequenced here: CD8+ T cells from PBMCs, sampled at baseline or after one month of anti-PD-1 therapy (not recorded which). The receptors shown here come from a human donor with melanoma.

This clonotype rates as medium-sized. This CDR3 reads CASSEQGVPGYNEQFF. The CDR3 bases are TGTGCCAGCAGTGAACAGGGGGTCCCGGGGTACAATGAGCAGTTCTTC. The rearrangement uses TRBV2 and TRBJ2-1; 7 bases match TRBD1. The junction had 8 bases not matched to a gene; V was cut back by 2 bases and J by 4 bases. The CDR3 covers 16 residues. The germline CDR1 and CDR2 sequences are SNHLY and FYNNEI.

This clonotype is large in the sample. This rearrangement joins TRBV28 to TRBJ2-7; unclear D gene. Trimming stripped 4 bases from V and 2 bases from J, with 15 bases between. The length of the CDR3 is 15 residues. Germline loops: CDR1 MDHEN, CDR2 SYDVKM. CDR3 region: CASSSPGPRTYEQYF. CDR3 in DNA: TGTGCCAGCAGTTCCCCAGGACCCAGAACCTACGAGCAGTACTTC. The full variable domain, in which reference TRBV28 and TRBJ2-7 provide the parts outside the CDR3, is DVKVTQSSRYLVKRTGEKVFLECVQDMDHENMFWYRQDPGLGLRLIYFSYDVKMKEKGDIPEGYSVSREKKERFSLILESASTNQTSMYLCASSSPGPRTYEQYFGPGTRLTVT.

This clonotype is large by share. This CDR3 reads CASESAGLAGENTEAFF. The CDR3 DNA reads as TGTGCCAGCGAAAGCGCGGGTCTGGCAGGGGAGAACACTGAAGCTTTCTTT. This chain uses TRBV27 with TRBJ1-1; maybe TRBD1 (6 bases). Germline V gives CDR1 MNHEY, CDR2 SMNVEV (reference sequence). This CDR3 has 17 residues. V was shortened by 8 bases and J by 1 base, with 23 bases between the two germline ends.

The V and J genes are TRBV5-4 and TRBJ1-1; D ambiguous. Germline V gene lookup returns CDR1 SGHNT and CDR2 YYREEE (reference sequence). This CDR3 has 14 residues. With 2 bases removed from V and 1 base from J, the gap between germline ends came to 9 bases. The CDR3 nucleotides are TGTGCCAGCAGCTTTGCCTGGGGGAACACTGAAGCTTTCTTT. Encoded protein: CASSFAWGNTEAFF.

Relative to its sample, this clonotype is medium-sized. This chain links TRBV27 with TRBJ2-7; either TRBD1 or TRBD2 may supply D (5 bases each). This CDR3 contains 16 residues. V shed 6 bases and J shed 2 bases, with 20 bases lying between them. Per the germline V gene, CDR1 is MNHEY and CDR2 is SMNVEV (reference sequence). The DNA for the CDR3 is TGTGCCAGCAGCCCGAGCCTCGGGACGGAGACCTACGAGCAGTACTTC. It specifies CASSPSLGTETYEQYF.

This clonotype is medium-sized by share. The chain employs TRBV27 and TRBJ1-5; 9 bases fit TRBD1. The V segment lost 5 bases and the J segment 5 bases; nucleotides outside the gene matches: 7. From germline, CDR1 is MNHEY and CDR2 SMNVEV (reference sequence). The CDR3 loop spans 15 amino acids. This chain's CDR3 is CASSPTGGSYQPQHF. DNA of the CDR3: TGTGCCAGCAGTCCGACAGGGGGGTCGTATCAGCCCCAGCATTTT.

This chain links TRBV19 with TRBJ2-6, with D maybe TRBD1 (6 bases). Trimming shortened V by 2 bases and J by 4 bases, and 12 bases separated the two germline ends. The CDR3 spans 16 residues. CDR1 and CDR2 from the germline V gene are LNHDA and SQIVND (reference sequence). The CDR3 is CASSIFQGSGANVLTF. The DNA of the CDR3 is TGTGCCAGTAGTATATTCCAGGGGTCCGGGGCCAACGTCCTGACTTTC.

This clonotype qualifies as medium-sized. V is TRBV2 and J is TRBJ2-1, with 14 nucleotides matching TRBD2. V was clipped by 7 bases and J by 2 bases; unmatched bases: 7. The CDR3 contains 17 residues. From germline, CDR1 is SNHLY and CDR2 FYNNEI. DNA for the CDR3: TGTGCCAGCACCCCGGGACTAGCGGGGGAAACCTACAATGAGCAGTTCTTC. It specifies CASTPGLAGETYNEQFF.

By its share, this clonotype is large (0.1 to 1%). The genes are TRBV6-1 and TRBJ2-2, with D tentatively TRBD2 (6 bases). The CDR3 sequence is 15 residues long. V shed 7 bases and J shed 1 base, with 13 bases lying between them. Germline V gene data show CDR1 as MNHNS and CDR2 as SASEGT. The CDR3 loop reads CASTSRDLNTGELFF. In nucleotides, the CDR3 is TGTGCCAGCACGTCCCGGGACTTGAACACCGGGGAGCTGTTTTTT.

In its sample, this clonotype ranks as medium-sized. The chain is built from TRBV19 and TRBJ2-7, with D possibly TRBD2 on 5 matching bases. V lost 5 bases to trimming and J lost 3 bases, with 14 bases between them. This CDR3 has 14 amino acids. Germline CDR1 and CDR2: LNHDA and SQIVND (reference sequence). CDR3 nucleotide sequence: TGTGCCAGTAGTTCCTCCGGGGATGGCTACGAGCAGTACTTC. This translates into CASSSSGDGYEQYF.

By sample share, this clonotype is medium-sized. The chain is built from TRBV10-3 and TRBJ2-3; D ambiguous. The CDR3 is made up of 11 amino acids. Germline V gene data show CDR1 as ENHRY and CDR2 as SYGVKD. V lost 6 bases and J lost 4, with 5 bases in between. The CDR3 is CAIRASDTQYF. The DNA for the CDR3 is TGTGCCATCAGAGCGTCAGATACGCAGTATTTT.

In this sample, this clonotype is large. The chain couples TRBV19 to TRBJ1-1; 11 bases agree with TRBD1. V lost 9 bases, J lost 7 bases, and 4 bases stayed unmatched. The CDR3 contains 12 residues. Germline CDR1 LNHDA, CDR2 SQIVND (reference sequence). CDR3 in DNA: TGTGCCAGCGGGACAGGGGGTGATGAAGCTTTCTTT. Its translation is CASGTGGDEAFF.

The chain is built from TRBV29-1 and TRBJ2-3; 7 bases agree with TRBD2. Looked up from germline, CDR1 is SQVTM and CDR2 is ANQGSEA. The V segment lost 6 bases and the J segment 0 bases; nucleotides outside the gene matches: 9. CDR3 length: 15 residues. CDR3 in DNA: TGCAGCGTGGCTCCGGAGACTAGCAGCACAGATACGCAGTATTTT. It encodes CSVAPETSSTDTQYF.

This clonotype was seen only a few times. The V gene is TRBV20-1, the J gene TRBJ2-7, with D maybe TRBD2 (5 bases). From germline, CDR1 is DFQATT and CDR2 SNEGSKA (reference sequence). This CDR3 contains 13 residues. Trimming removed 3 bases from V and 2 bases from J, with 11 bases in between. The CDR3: CSARNLATYEQYF. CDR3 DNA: TGCAGTGCTAGGAACCTAGCCACCTACGAGCAGTACTTC.

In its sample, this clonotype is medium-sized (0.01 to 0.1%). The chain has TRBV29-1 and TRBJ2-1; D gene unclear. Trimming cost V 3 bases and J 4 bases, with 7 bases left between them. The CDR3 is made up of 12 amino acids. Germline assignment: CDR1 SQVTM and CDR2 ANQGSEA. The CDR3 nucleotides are TGCAGCGTTGATTTAAGATACAATGAGCAGTTCTTC. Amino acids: CSVDLRYNEQFF.

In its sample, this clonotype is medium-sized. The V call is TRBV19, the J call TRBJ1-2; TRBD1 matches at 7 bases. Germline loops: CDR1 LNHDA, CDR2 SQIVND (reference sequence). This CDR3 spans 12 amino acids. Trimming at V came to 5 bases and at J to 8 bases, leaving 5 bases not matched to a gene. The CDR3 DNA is TGTGCCAGTAGTTTCGGACAGGAGGGCTACACCTTC. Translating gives CASSFGQEGYTF.

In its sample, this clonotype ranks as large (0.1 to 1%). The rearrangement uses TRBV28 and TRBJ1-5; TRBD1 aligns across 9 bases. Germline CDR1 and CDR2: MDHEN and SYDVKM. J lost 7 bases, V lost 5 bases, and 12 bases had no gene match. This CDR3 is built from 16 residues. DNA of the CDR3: TGTGCCAGCAGTCCTGGGGACAGGGAAGAGGGACAGCCCCAGCATTTT. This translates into CASSPGDREEGQPQHF.

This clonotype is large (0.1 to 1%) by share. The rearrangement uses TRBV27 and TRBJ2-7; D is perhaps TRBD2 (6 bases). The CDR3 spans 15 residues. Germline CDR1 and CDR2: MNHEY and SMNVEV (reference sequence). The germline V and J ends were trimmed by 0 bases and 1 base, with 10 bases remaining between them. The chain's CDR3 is CASSLSSGVSYEQYF. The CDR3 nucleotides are TGTGCCAGCAGTTTATCCTCGGGAGTATCCTACGAGCAGTACTTC.

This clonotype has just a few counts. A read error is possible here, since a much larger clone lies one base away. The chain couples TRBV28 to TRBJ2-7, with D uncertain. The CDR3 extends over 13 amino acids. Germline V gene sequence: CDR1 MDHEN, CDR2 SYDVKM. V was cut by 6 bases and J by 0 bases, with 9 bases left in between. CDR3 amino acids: CASSRGSSYEQYF. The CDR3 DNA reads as TGTGCCAGCAGCCGCGGATCCTCCTACGAGCAGTACTTC.

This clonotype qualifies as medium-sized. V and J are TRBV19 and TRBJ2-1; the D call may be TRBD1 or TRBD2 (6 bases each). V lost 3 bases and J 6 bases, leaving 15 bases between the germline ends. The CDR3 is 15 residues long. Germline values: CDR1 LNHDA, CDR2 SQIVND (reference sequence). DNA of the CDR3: TGTGCCAGTAGTATCAAGGGGGGCTACGGCAATGAGCAGTTCTTC. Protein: CASSIKGGYGNEQFF.